Sequencing of this T cell receptor beta chain was carried out in a study of spatial heterogeneity in lung cancer. Looking at the study overall: Each time, sequencing found more beta-chain sequences than alpha-chain sequences. Across the raw uncorrected reads, a unique TCR and UMI combination was observed, on average, more than ten times. Study outcomes and limitations: Expanded TCR counts, ubiquitous and regional, correlated respectively with ubiquitous and regional nonsynonymous mutation counts. Tumoral mutation counts were tracked by counts of expanded intratumoral alpha and beta TCRs.

Time point defined: sample taken at primary tumor resection. Sequencing was performed on whole RNA extracted from tumor and nontumor lung tissue, or from frozen PBMC, and the material was left unsorted. This clonotype was picked up many times. Its antigen is unknown. TCRdb re-derived calls from the 5' RACE reads in MiXCR, one entry per CDR3 protein. The data contain approximately 11,000 distinct CDR3 sequences, roughly 7.9% of them seen just once; the ten biggest clones take up 22%. The germline V gene encodes CDR1 SGHTA and CDR2 FQGNSA. This CDR3 has 12 amino acids. Trimming cost V 5 bases and J 6 bases, with 9 bases left between them.

Material: lung tumor tissue, obtained at surgery. This chain uses TRBV7-2 with TRBJ2-3; D is unclear. This receptor was obtained from a female donor with early-stage non-small cell lung cancer. The CDR3 DNA is TGTGCCAGCAGCCCAAACCGCGATACGCAGTATTTT. Encoded protein: CASSPNRDTQYF. Using reference TRBV7-2 and TRBJ2-3 for the parts outside the CDR3, the full variable domain is GAGVSQSPSNKVTEKGKDVELRCDPISGHTALYWYRQSLGQGLEFLIYFQGNSAPDKSGLPSDRFSAERTGGSVSTLTIQRTQQEDSAVYLCASSPNRDTQYFGPGTRLTVL.